Below are 25 T cell receptor beta chains sequenced from a single sample in a study of shared clonotypes between healthy human individuals. TCRdb keeps only in-frame clones here, not all; method: immunoSEQ multiplex PCR. The sample holds about 1.4 million clones, roughly 96% seen once. The sequencing input was naive CD4+ T cells sorted from blood. The subset was: CD45RA+ positively selected. The receptors come from a young man in good health.

The rearrangement uses TRBV18 and TRBJ1-5; D is possibly TRBD1 (6 bases). Germline-derived CDR1 and CDR2 are KGHSH and LQKENI. Trimming took 4 bases from V and 4 from J, leaving 17 bases between them. The CDR3 extends over 16 amino acids. For the CDR3, the DNA is TGTGCCAGCTCACTTGGGGGGGGGCGGAAAAATCAGCCCCAGCATTTT. It encodes CASSLGGGRKNQPQHF.

The V call is TRBV29-1, the J call TRBJ2-3; weak D call: TRBD2 (6 bases). The CDR3 length is 12 residues. Trimming pared 8 bases from V and 4 bases from J, leaving 13 bases between. CDR1 is SQVTM and CDR2 is ANQGSEA in the germline V gene. The CDR3 DNA is TGCAGCTTAAACGGCGGGGCAGATACGCAGTATTTT. Translation: CSLNGGADTQYF.

CDR3 loop: CASSESGKSGGAETQYF. The CDR3 bases are TGTGCCAGCAGTGAATCAGGCAAGAGCGGGGGGGCTGAGACCCAGTACTTC. The chain couples TRBV2 to TRBJ2-5; TRBD2 aligns across 10 bases. This CDR3 comprises 17 residues. V was clipped by 2 bases and J by 5 bases; unmatched bases: 11. In germline, CDR1 is SNHLY, CDR2 FYNNEI. The full variable domain, completed using reference TRBV2 and TRBJ2-5, is EPEVTQTPSHQVTQMGQEVILRCVPISNHLYFYWYRQILGQKVEFLVSFYNNEISEKSEIFDDQFSVERPDGSNFTLKIRSTKLEDSAMYFCASSESGKSGGAETQYFGPGTRLLVL.

The chain recombines TRBV11-2 with TRBJ2-1, with 10 bases lining up with TRBD2. V lost 5 bases, J lost 6 bases, and 7 bases stayed unmatched. Germline assignment: CDR1 SGHAT and CDR2 FQNNGV. This CDR3 has 15 amino acids. CDR3 residues: CASSLSGRALNEQFF. CDR3 nucleotides: TGTGCCAGCAGCCTAAGCGGGAGGGCCCTCAATGAGCAGTTCTTC.

This clone was seen a handful of times. V and J are TRBV28 and TRBJ1-5; maybe TRBD1 (5 bases). Germline V CDR1 and CDR2: MDHEN, SYDVKM. V lost 3 bases to trimming and J lost 2 bases, with 17 bases between them. The CDR3 runs to 17 residues. CDR3 protein: CASSLVGQGLGNQPQHF. DNA of the CDR3: TGTGCCAGCAGTTTGGTCGGGCAGGGCCTGGGCAATCAGCCCCAGCATTTT. Complete variable domain (other parts from reference TRBV28 and TRBJ1-5): DVKVTQSSRYLVKRTGEKVFLECVQDMDHENMFWYRQDPGLGLRLIYFSYDVKMKEKGDIPEGYSVSREKKERFSLILESASTNQTSMYLCASSLVGQGLGNQPQHFGDGTRLSIL.

The V gene is TRBV5-1, the J gene TRBJ2-6, with TRBD1 matching 7 bases. The CDR3 consists of 16 residues. Germline-derived CDR1 and CDR2 are SGHRS and YFSETQ. Trimming cost V 0 bases and J 3 bases; bases outside gene matches: 3. As DNA, the CDR3 is TGCGCCAGCAGCTTGGAACAGGGGTTTGGGGCCAACGTCCTGACTTTC. Amino acid sequence: CASSLEQGFGANVLTF. Full variable domain (rest looked up from reference TRBV5-1 and TRBJ2-6): KAGVTQTPRYLIKTRGQQVTLSCSPISGHRSVSWYQQTPGQGLQFLFEYFSETQRNKGNFPGRFSGRQFSNSRSEMNVSTLELGDSALYLCASSLEQGFGANVLTFGAGSRLTVL.

V usage is TRBV9 and J usage is TRBJ2-1; D gene uncertain. This CDR3 contains 13 residues. Germline CDR1 reads SGDLS; CDR2 reads YYNGEE. Trimming cost V 0 bases and J 7 bases, with 8 bases left between them. Written as DNA, the CDR3 is TGTGCCAGCAGCGTAGCTATGTTTAATGAGCAGTTCTTC. It yields the protein CASSVAMFNEQFF.

This clone was detected only once. The gene calls are TRBV28 and TRBJ1-3; a weak D match, TRBD1 (5 bases). The length of the CDR3 is 16 residues. The germline V gene encodes CDR1 MDHEN and CDR2 SYDVKM. V was clipped by 5 bases and J by 0 bases, with 14 bases between them. The CDR3 nucleotides read TGTGCCAGCAGTCCGGGGGGGATCTCCTCTGGAAACACCATATATTTT. It codes for CASSPGGISSGNTIYF. The variable domain in full, with the rest retrieved from reference TRBV28 and TRBJ1-3, is DVKVTQSSRYLVKRTGEKVFLECVQDMDHENMFWYRQDPGLGLRLIYFSYDVKMKEKGDIPEGYSVSREKKERFSLILESASTNQTSMYLCASSPGGISSGNTIYFGEGSWLTVV.

V usage is TRBV5-4 and J usage is TRBJ1-2; D may be TRBD1 (5 bases). This CDR3 spans 13 amino acids. The V end lost 4 bases, the J end lost 8 bases, and 15 bases lay between the germline ends. CDR1 is SGHNT, CDR2 YYREEE, per germline (reference sequence). The CDR3 DNA reads as TGTGCCAGCAGCCAAGGGGAACTTTACGGCTACACCTTC. Amino acid sequence: CASSQGELYGYTF.

For the CDR3, the DNA is TGTGCCAGCAGTTTTTGGGCAGGCTTTTATTTT. Amino acid sequence: CASSFWAGFYF. This chain joins TRBV28 and TRBJ2-3; D unresolved. CDR1 is MDHEN, CDR2 SYDVKM, per germline. This CDR3 has 11 residues. V was trimmed by 3 bases and J by 15 bases, leaving 13 bases between them.

The chain employs TRBV7-2 and TRBJ2-7; D tentatively reads TRBD1 or TRBD2 (6 bases each). The CDR3 is 15 amino acids. V was cut by 1 base and J by 2 bases, with 12 bases left in between. CDR1 and CDR2 (germline): SGHTA, FQGNSA. CDR3 residues: CASSLEVGGTYEQYF. The CDR3 nucleotides are TGTGCCAGCAGCTTAGAGGTAGGGGGGACCTACGAGCAGTACTTC.

The chain employs TRBV6-1 and TRBJ2-4; 7 positions agree with TRBD2. Germline CDR1 is MNHNS and CDR2 is SASEGT. The V and J ends lost 6 bases and 11 bases, in that order; junction bases with no gene match: 13. The CDR3 length is 14 residues. The CDR3 spells CASRGTTSSSVQYF. The CDR3, as DNA: TGTGCCAGCAGGGGTACGACTAGCTCTTCGGTTCAGTACTTC.

The chain uses TRBV7-6 and TRBJ1-2; 7 positions agree with TRBD1. V was clipped by 5 bases and J by 2 bases; unmatched bases: 14. Per germline, CDR1 SGHVS and CDR2 FNYEAQ. CDR3 length equals 17 residues. The CDR3 loop reads CASSPLPLQGTNYGYTF. The DNA for the CDR3 is TGTGCCAGCAGCCCCTTACCATTACAGGGGACCAACTATGGCTACACCTTC.

On this clone: The same CDR3 can be traced to other DNA sequences in this sample. J is TRBJ1-1 and V is TRBV7-2, with 7 nucleotides matching TRBD1. The V and J ends lost 3 bases and 2 bases, in that order; junction bases with no gene match: 3. The CDR3 covers 14 residues. From germline, CDR1 is SGHTA and CDR2 FQGNSA. The DNA of the CDR3 is TGTGCCAGCAGCTTTCGACAGGGTAACACTGAAGCTTTCTTT. Its translation is CASSFRQGNTEAFF. Variable domain in full (rest from reference TRBV7-2 and TRBJ1-1): GAGVSQSPSNKVTEKGKDVELRCDPISGHTALYWYRQSLGQGLEFLIYFQGNSAPDKSGLPSDRFSAERTGGSVSTLTIQRTQQEDSAVYLCASSFRQGNTEAFFGQGTRLTVV.

This clone was seen just once. This sample also contains other DNA sequences that code for the same CDR3. This chain joins TRBV5-4 and TRBJ1-1; D is unresolved. The germline CDR1 and CDR2 sequences are SGHNT and YYREEE (reference sequence). This CDR3 comprises 15 residues. V lost 3 bases, J lost 0 bases, and 12 bases lay in between. In nucleotides, the CDR3 is TGTGCCAGCAGCTCCCCACAGAATATGAACACTGAAGCTTTCTTT. Translating gives CASSSPQNMNTEAFF.

This rearrangement joins TRBV6-1 to TRBJ2-7; 11 nucleotides match TRBD2. The CDR3 totals 14 residues. V dropped 7 bases and J dropped 6; count of bases not matched to a gene: 8. Germline assignment: CDR1 MNHNS and CDR2 SASEGT. CDR3 in amino acids: CASMERLAGTEQYF. The CDR3 nucleotides are TGTGCCAGCATGGAGAGACTAGCGGGAACCGAGCAGTACTTC.

This rearrangement joins TRBV5-6 to TRBJ2-7; D is unresolved. This CDR3 has 14 amino acids. Germline V gene data show CDR1 as SGHDT and CDR2 as YYEEEE. V was cut by 2 bases and J by 2 bases, with 11 bases left in between. DNA of the CDR3: TGTGCCAGCAGCTTATCCGGTGGCCCCTACGAGCAGTACTTC. It is translated as CASSLSGGPYEQYF. Looking up the rest from reference TRBV5-6 and TRBJ2-7 gives the full variable domain: DAGVTQSPTHLIKTRGQQVTLRCSPKSGHDTVSWYQQALGQGPQFIFQYYEEEERQRGNFPDRFSGHQFPNYSSELNVNALLLGDSALYLCASSLSGGPYEQYFGPGTRLTVT.

The chain is built from TRBV2 and TRBJ2-5, with 7 bases fitting TRBD1. V gave up 9 bases and J gave up 2 bases; unmatched junction bases: 6. CDR3 length: 13 amino acids. Germline V CDR1 and CDR2: SNHLY, FYNNEI. This chain's CDR3 is CARDRNLQETQYF. The DNA for the CDR3 is TGTGCCAGGGACAGGAACTTACAAGAGACCCAGTACTTC. Full variable domain (outside the CDR3, taken from reference TRBV2 and TRBJ2-5): EPEVTQTPSHQVTQMGQEVILRCVPISNHLYFYWYRQILGQKVEFLVSFYNNEISEKSEIFDDQFSVERPDGSNFTLKIRSTKLEDSAMYFCARDRNLQETQYFGPGTRLLVL.

The gene calls are TRBV19 and TRBJ2-7; 8 bases fit TRBD2. The CDR3 is made up of 16 amino acids. Germline CDR1 reads LNHDA; CDR2 reads SQIVND (reference sequence). V trimming: 4 bases; J trimming: 5 bases; junction bases outside the gene matches: 13. CDR3 nucleotides: TGTGCCAGTAGTACCCCTCGGGCGGGAGGTATCCACGAGCAGTACTTC. Amino acid sequence: CASSTPRAGGIHEQYF. The variable domain in full, completed from reference TRBV19 and TRBJ2-7, reads DGGITQSPKYLFRKEGQNVTLSCEQNLNHDAMYWYRQDPGQGLRLIYYSQIVNDFQKGDIAEGYSVSREKKESFPLTVTSAQKNPTAFYLCASSTPRAGGIHEQYFGPGTRLTVT.

This clone is a singleton in its sample. The rearrangement uses TRBV5-6 and TRBJ2-7; D possibly corresponds to TRBD1 (6 bases). This CDR3 is built from 14 residues. CDR1 is SGHDT, CDR2 YYEEEE, per germline. V dropped 0 bases and J dropped 3 bases, with 10 bases sitting between them. DNA of the CDR3: TGTGCCAGCAGCTTGGGACAGGATTACTACGAGCAGTACTTC. Amino acid sequence: CASSLGQDYYEQYF.

The chain combines TRBV5-4 with TRBJ2-4; D not certain. Between the trimmed V and J ends, which lost 6 bases and 3 bases, there was a span of 16 bases. The CDR3 is 15 residues long. CDR1 SGHNT and CDR2 YYREEE come from the germline V gene (reference sequence). CDR3 nucleotides: TGTGCCAGCATGGCGAACGCGTTAGGCAAAAACATTCAGTACTTC. It encodes CASMANALGKNIQYF.

The chain has TRBV5-1 and TRBJ2-1; D is unclear. This CDR3 contains 13 residues. V shed 2 bases and J shed 4 bases, with 7 bases lying between them. CDR1 is SGHRS and CDR2 is YFSETQ in the germline V gene. The CDR3 is CASSFRQYNEQFF. The CDR3 nucleotides are TGCGCCAGCAGCTTCAGGCAGTACAATGAGCAGTTCTTC.

The chain has TRBV5-6 and TRBJ2-3, with D unresolved. Germline V gene data show CDR1 as SGHDT and CDR2 as YYEEEE. Trimming removed 0 bases from V and 1 base from J, with 9 bases in between. The CDR3 totals 15 residues. CDR3 sequence: CASSLALSRTDTQYF. The CDR3 DNA follows: TGTGCCAGCAGCTTGGCCCTCTCCCGCACAGATACGCAGTATTTT.

This clone is a singleton in its sample. The chain carries TRBV7-9 and TRBJ1-1; no firm D call. Trimming took 5 bases from V and 8 from J, leaving 15 bases between them. CDR1 SEHNR and CDR2 FQNEAQ come from the germline V gene (reference sequence). The CDR3 spans 13 residues. The CDR3 reads CASSRSTGEEAFF. As DNA, the CDR3 is TGTGCCAGCAGCCGATCGACGGGAGAGGAAGCTTTCTTT. Using reference TRBV7-9 and TRBJ1-1 for the parts outside the CDR3, the full variable domain is DTGVSQNPRHKITKRGQNVTFRCDPISEHNRLYWYRQTLGQGPEFLTYFQNEAQLEKSRLLSDRFSAERPKGSFSTLEIQRTEQGDSAMYLCASSRSTGEEAFFGQGTRLTVV.

This clone showed up just once. V gene TRBV5-1 combines with J gene TRBJ2-1, with D uncertain. The CDR3 runs 14 residues. V gave up 0 bases and J gave up 5 bases, with 9 bases separating them. Germline assignment: CDR1 SGHRS and CDR2 YFSETQ. CDR3 residues: CASSLEPRHNEQFF. In nucleotides, the CDR3 is TGCGCCAGCAGCTTGGAGCCCCGTCACAATGAGCAGTTCTTC.